This T cell receptor (beta chain) is drawn from a study of identical twins. Study-wide findings and caveats: Twins shared out-of-frame alpha sequences with excess low generation probability.

The V gene's germline CDR1 is MNHEY and CDR2 SVGAGI. Trimming shortened V by 8 bases and J by 1 base, and 6 bases separated the two germline ends. The CDR3 is 12 amino acids. In its sample, this clonotype was seen many times. Its antigen is unidentified. TCRdb used MiXCR to reprocess the 5' RACE reads, holding one entry per CDR3 protein. This table has 350,000 or so distinct CDR3 sequences, 8.5% to 10% appearing once. The source is a woman between 45 and 60 years old in good health. Material: naive T cells sorted from blood. The chain joins TRBV6-5 to TRBJ2-1; D gene uncertain. Written as DNA, the CDR3 is TGTGCCAGCGGGATATCCTACAATGAGCAGTTCTTC. Translating gives CASGISYNEQFF.